The clone carrying this TCR beta chain has a single count. As yet, its antigen is unknown. CDR3 length equals 16 residues. V was clipped by 2 bases and J by 6 bases, with 16 bases between them. The germline CDR1 and CDR2 sequences are MDHEN and SYDVKM. The data were taken from a study of response to subunit inactivated influenza vaccine. Study-wide results and caveats: Authors suggested each seasonal influenza vaccination recruits few new T cells.

From the RT-PCR reads, TCRdb called clonotypes with MiXCR, one entry per CDR3 protein. In the table there are 860,000 or so distinct CDR3 sequences, approximately 21% of which are singletons. The TCR comes from a man aged 50 to 59 who received an inactivated influenza vaccine. The chain links TRBV28 to TRBJ2-2, with D perhaps matching TRBD1 (6 bases). The sample here was PBMCs from blood, taken roughly 5 days after vaccination. CDR3 protein: CASSLPGVGHSGELFF. The CDR3 DNA reads TGTGCCAGCAGTTTACCAGGGGTCGGTCACTCCGGGGAGCTGTTTTTT.